A selection of T cell receptor beta chains follows, all from one sample in a study of OX40 agonist ivuxolimab in advanced cancers. Repertoires were generated with immunoSEQ multiplex PCR, while TCRdb's copy carries only in-frame clones and drops some. The sample lists 75,000 to 100,000 clones, roughly 93% occurring once. Sequencing was performed on CD4+ or CD8+ T cells sorted from blood, taken in a trial of the OX40 agonist ivuxolimab. Receptors were obtained from an adult with an advanced solid tumor such as melanoma, head and neck, liver or kidney cancer. Both conserved end residues are part of each CDR3. Each record gives: D gene, J gene, clone size, V gene, CDR3 DNA, CDR3 protein. D genes are given only for firm matches. Rows give clone size only sometimes, using once, few, many, or a class for an expanded clone.

D: .; J: TRBJ1-1; size: .; V: TRBV10-3; DNA: TGTGCCATCAGTGACGGAAACACTGAAGCTTTCTTT; CDR3: CAISDGNTEAFF
D: .; J: TRBJ2-7; size: few; V: TRBV7-8; DNA: TGTGCCAGCAGCTTAGCGTCGGGAGCGACGACCTACGAGCAGTACTTC; CDR3: CASSLASGATTYEQYF
D: .; J: TRBJ2-5; size: .; V: TRBV18; DNA: TGTGCCAGCTCACCATCTAGAGAGACCCAGTACTTC; CDR3: CASSPSRETQYF
D: .; J: TRBJ2-5; size: .; V: TRBV25-1; DNA: TGTGCCAGCAGTGAAGCGGGGCCTACCCAAGAGACCCAGTACTTC; CDR3: CASSEAGPTQETQYF
D: .; J: TRBJ1-1; size: .; V: TRBV7-2; DNA: TGTGCCAGCAGCTTAGGGGCTCCAGGCACTGAAGCTTTCTTT; CDR3: CASSLGAPGTEAFF
D: .; J: TRBJ2-3; size: .; V: TRBV29-1; DNA: TGCAGCGCCCAAGGGCTCACAGATACGCAGTATTTT; CDR3: CSAQGLTDTQYF
D: .; J: TRBJ1-2; size: .; V: TRBV18; DNA: TGTGCCAGCTCACCCGGACGGGCCGACTATGGCTACACCTTC; CDR3: CASSPGRADYGYTF
D: TRBD2; J: TRBJ2-5; size: .; V: TRBV11-2; DNA: TGTGCCAGCAGCTTCCGACTAGCGGGGAGCCAAGAGACCCAGTACTTC; CDR3: CASSFRLAGSQETQYF
D: .; J: TRBJ2-5; size: .; V: TRBV10-3; DNA: TGTGCCATCAGGCCCGGGCCCACTTTAGGAGAGACCCAGTACTTC; CDR3: CAIRPGPTLGETQYF
D: TRBD1; J: TRBJ1-4; size: .; V: TRBV28; DNA: TGTGCCAGCAGCAGGGGGTCAACTAATGAAAAACTGTTTTTT; CDR3: CASSRGSTNEKLFF
D: .; J: TRBJ2-1; size: .; V: TRBV7-2; DNA: TGTGCCAGCAGCTTAACTAGCACCAATGAGCAGTTCTTC; CDR3: CASSLTSTNEQFF
D: .; J: TRBJ2-7; size: .; V: TRBV9; DNA: TGTGCCAGCAGCACCGTGACAGGACCTATTTTTAAGGAGTACTTC; CDR3: CASSTVTGPIFKEYF
D: TRBD2; J: TRBJ2-2; size: .; V: TRBV4-3; DNA: TGCGCCAGCAGCCAAGATTCCGGACTAGGGAACCGGGAGCTGTTTTTT; CDR3: CASSQDSGLGNRELFF
D: .; J: TRBJ1-2; size: once; V: TRBV5-1; DNA: TGCGCCAGCAGTCCCAGGGCCGGATATGGCTACACCTTC; CDR3: CASSPRAGYGYTF
D: TRBD1; J: TRBJ1-4; size: .; V: TRBV27; DNA: TGTGCCAGCAGCCCCGGGACAGTAGTCATTAATGAAAAACTGTTTTTT; CDR3: CASSPGTVVINEKLFF
D: TRBD1; J: TRBJ2-1; size: .; V: TRBV11-3; DNA: TGTGCCAGCAGCTTCGGGACAGGGCTGAGCTCCTACAATGAGCAGTTCTTC; CDR3: CASSFGTGLSSYNEQFF
D: .; J: TRBJ2-1; size: few; V: TRBV29-1; DNA: TGCAGCGGACATAATAGTCCCAATGAGCAGTTCTTC; CDR3: CSGHNSPNEQFF
D: .; J: TRBJ2-3; size: .; V: TRBV5-1; DNA: TGCGCCAGCAGCAGAATCGGGACCGGGGCAGATACGCAGTATTTT; CDR3: CASSRIGTGADTQYF
D: TRBD1; J: TRBJ2-5; size: .; V: TRBV6-5; DNA: TGTGCCAGCGGGGGACAGGGTACTTACCAAGAGACCCAGTACTTC; CDR3: CASGGQGTYQETQYF
D: TRBD2; J: TRBJ2-1; size: .; V: TRBV28; DNA: TGTGCCAGTGGGACTAGCGGGACTCTAAATGAGCAGTTCTTC; CDR3: CASGTSGTLNEQFF